Below are 22 T cell receptor beta chains sequenced from a single sample in a study of beta chain features in type 1 diabetes. Expressed TCRB transcripts were sequenced after all isolated RNA was converted to cDNA. Sequenced by immunoSEQ multiplex PCR; TCRdb stores in-frame clones only, minus some. The repertoire has hundreds of thousands of clones, 15% to 19% of them found once; the top ten carry about 0.086%. Sequencing used naive CD4+ T cells from blood. The receptors were gathered from a man younger than 30 in good health.

This clone occurred a few times. The gene calls are TRBV5-1 and TRBJ2-1; 10 bases align to TRBD2. The CDR3 covers 15 residues. With V trimmed by 3 bases and J by 5 bases, 5 bases remained unmatched. The germline V gene has CDR1 SGHRS and CDR2 YFSETQ. The CDR3 sequence is CASSSGTSGNNEQFF. CDR3 nucleotide sequence: TGCGCCAGCAGCTCAGGCACTAGCGGGAACAATGAGCAGTTCTTC.

This clone was counted only a few times. Other DNA sequences from this sample encode an identical CDR3 as well. The chain employs TRBV4-3 and TRBJ1-5; unclear D gene. The length of the CDR3 is 15 residues. Germline V gene data show CDR1 as LGHNA and CDR2 as YSLEER. Trimming removed 0 bases from V and 7 bases from J, with 13 bases in between. The DNA of the CDR3 is TGCGCCAGCAGCCAAGAAGTTGGTGGGCTCCAGCCCCAGCATTTT. Translation: CASSQEVGGLQPQHF.

The chain recombines TRBV4-3 with TRBJ1-2, with 8 bases lining up with TRBD1. The CDR3 has 15 amino acids. The V segment lost 2 bases and the J segment 7 bases; nucleotides outside the gene matches: 9. Germline-derived CDR1 and CDR2 are LGHNA and YSLEER. The CDR3 DNA reads TGCGCCAGCAGCCAATCACCCGGGACAGGTCTTGGCTACACCTTC. Protein sequence: CASSQSPGTGLGYTF.

CDR3 sequence (DNA): TGTGCCAGCAGCTTCACGGGAGTAACAGATACGCAGTATTTT. It encodes CASSFTGVTDTQYF. This rearrangement joins TRBV7-9 to TRBJ2-3, with D tentatively TRBD2 (6 bases). The CDR3 runs to 14 residues. Trimming stripped 3 bases from V and 3 bases from J, with 10 bases between. CDR1 is SEHNR and CDR2 is FQNEAQ in the germline V gene (reference sequence).

J is TRBJ1-3 and V is TRBV30; no clear D gene. Germline CDR1 reads GTSNPN; CDR2 reads SVGIG (reference sequence). The V gene lost 0 bases and the J gene lost 4 bases, with 10 bases spanning the gap. There are 14 residues in the CDR3. CDR3 coding DNA: TGTGCCTGGAGTGTATGGGGAAACGGAAACACCATATATTTT. This translates into CAWSVWGNGNTIYF.

In DNA, the CDR3 is TGTGCCAGCAGCTTAACGCGTGGTCTAGCGGGGGGCAATGAGCAGTTCTTC. It translates to CASSLTRGLAGGNEQFF. The rearrangement uses TRBV7-3 and TRBJ2-1; 11 bases match TRBD2. The germline gives CDR1 SGHTA, CDR2 FQGTGA. The CDR3 loop spans 17 amino acids. V shed 0 bases and J 6 bases; nucleotides not matched to a gene: 7.

The chain joins TRBV4-2 to TRBJ1-5, with 9 nucleotides matching TRBD1. CDR3 length: 16 residues. CDR1 and CDR2 (germline): LGHNA, YNFKEQ. J lost 7 bases, V lost 3 bases, and 10 bases had no gene match. The CDR3 bases are TGTGCCAGCAGCCAGCCCCCGGGACAGGGTTCACAGCCCCAGCATTTT. Residues: CASSQPPGQGSQPQHF.

The chain is built from TRBV11-2 and TRBJ1-1; D is possibly TRBD1 (6 bases). V gave up 2 bases and J gave up 0 bases, with 10 bases separating them. There are 15 residues in the CDR3. Germline CDR1 and CDR2: SGHAT and FQNNGV. DNA of the CDR3: TGTGCCAGCAGCTTATTTCGGGGGCTGAACACTGAAGCTTTCTTT. As protein: CASSLFRGLNTEAFF.

The J gene is TRBJ1-5, the V gene TRBV5-4, with D hard to call. The germline V gene has CDR1 SGHNT and CDR2 YYREEE (reference sequence). V lost 2 bases to trimming and J lost 5 bases, with 8 bases between them. The CDR3 spans 13 residues. Written as DNA, the CDR3 is TGTGCCAGCAGCTTTAACAGCGATCAGCCCCAGCATTTT. It translates to CASSFNSDQPQHF. The complete variable domain, with remaining parts taken from reference TRBV5-4 and TRBJ1-5, reads ETGVTQSPTHLIKTRGQQVTLRCSSQSGHNTVSWYQQALGQGPQFIFQYYREEENGRGNFPPRFSGLQFPNYSSELNVNALELDDSALYLCASSFNSDQPQHFGDGTRLSIL.

This clone was detected only a few times. The rearrangement uses TRBV11-2 and TRBJ2-1, with TRBD2 matching 9 bases. This CDR3 is 16 amino acids long. The ends lost 5 bases at V and 0 bases at J; junction bases unmatched: 5. The germline gives CDR1 SGHAT, CDR2 FQNNGV. The CDR3 reads CASSRISGSSYNEQFF. As DNA, the CDR3 is TGTGCCAGCAGCCGGATTAGCGGGAGCTCCTACAATGAGCAGTTCTTC.

The chain joins TRBV25-1 to TRBJ2-1; D unresolved. CDR1 is MGHDK, CDR2 SYGVNS, per germline. Trimming removed 1 base from V and 10 bases from J, with 11 bases in between. CDR3 length equals 13 residues. For the CDR3, the DNA is TGTGCCAGCAGTGAATTAGGTAGAGGAGAGCAGTTCTTC. It is translated as CASSELGRGEQFF.

This clone came up a few times. The chain is built from TRBV18 and TRBJ1-5, with 7 bases matching TRBD1. With 8 bases clipped from V and 8 bases from J, the junction kept 9 bases outside the gene matches. CDR1 is KGHSH, CDR2 LQKENI, per germline. The length of the CDR3 is 13 residues. In DNA form, the CDR3 reads TGTGCCAGCCAAGGGGGCAAACAAGAGCCCCAGCATTTT. It is translated as CASQGGKQEPQHF.

There are a few counts of this clone. This rearrangement joins TRBV5-8 to TRBJ1-1; no reliable D call. Trimming pared 2 bases from V and 6 bases from J, leaving 2 bases between. CDR1 and CDR2 (germline): SGHTS, YDEGEE. The CDR3 contains 10 residues. CDR3 in amino acids: CASSFSEAFF. The CDR3 region has the DNA TGTGCCAGCAGCTTCTCTGAAGCTTTCTTT.

In regard to this clone: The sample contains more than one DNA sequence encoding this CDR3. This chain links TRBV7-3 with TRBJ2-1; D is undetermined. The germline gives CDR1 SGHTA, CDR2 FQGTGA. V gave up 2 bases and J gave up 5 bases, with 7 bases separating them. The CDR3 length is 13 residues. CDR3 coding DNA: TGTGCCAGCAGCTTAGGCCAGAACAATGAGCAGTTCTTC. As protein: CASSLGQNNEQFF.

This clone was counted between two and nine times. The rearrangement links TRBV6-5 to TRBJ2-7; D uncertain. The CDR3 is 12 amino acids. In germline, CDR1 is MNHEY, CDR2 SVGAGI. V gave up 5 bases and J gave up 9 bases, with 14 bases separating them. In DNA, the CDR3 is TGTGCCAGCAGTCCCGTCTCCGGCGGGCAGTACTTC. Its translation is CASSPVSGGQYF.

The table lists this clone with a few counts. The chain carries TRBV7-2 and TRBJ2-2; no definite D call. The germline V and J ends were trimmed by 3 bases and 7 bases, with 15 bases remaining between them. The V gene's germline CDR1 is SGHTA and CDR2 FQGNSA. The CDR3 is 15 residues long. The DNA for the CDR3 is TGTGCCAGCAGCTTGGGTAGAAACTTGGGCGGGGAGCTGTTTTTT. Amino acid sequence: CASSLGRNLGGELFF.

The V call is TRBV7-3, the J call TRBJ2-5; maybe TRBD2 (5 bases). V was trimmed by 2 bases and J by 4 bases, leaving 17 bases between them. CDR1 and CDR2 (germline): SGHTA, FQGTGA. CDR3 length: 16 amino acids. The CDR3 protein is CASSLGRGRRGETQYF. For the CDR3, the DNA is TGTGCCAGCAGCTTAGGTCGGGGTAGACGTGGAGAGACCCAGTACTTC.

The chain carries TRBV19 and TRBJ1-6; TRBD1 is a possible D gene (5 bases). The CDR3 runs 16 residues. Trimming left V 3 bases short and J 10 bases short, with 19 bases between. In germline, CDR1 is LNHDA, CDR2 SQIVND (reference sequence). CDR3 amino acids: CASSIVSPAAGSPLHF. The CDR3 nucleotides read TGTGCCAGTAGTATCGTCTCCCCCGCAGCAGGGTCACCCCTCCACTTT.

This clone was found a few times. The V and J genes are TRBV5-1 and TRBJ2-5; a weak D match, TRBD1 (6 bases). This CDR3 comprises 15 residues. The V and J ends lost 4 bases and 2 bases respectively, with 15 bases between them. Germline-derived CDR1 and CDR2 are SGHRS and YFSETQ. CDR3 region: CASSPQWTAQETQYF. CDR3 DNA: TGCGCCAGCAGCCCACAGTGGACAGCTCAAGAGACCCAGTACTTC.

The gene calls are TRBV5-4 and TRBJ1-5; no clear D. Germline-derived CDR1 and CDR2 are SGHNT and YYREEE (reference sequence). The CDR3 spans 13 residues. Deletions cut 3 bases from V and 5 bases from J, with 9 bases between. The CDR3 DNA reads TGTGCCAGCAGCTGGGGAAGAGATCAGCCCCAGCATTTT. Amino acid sequence: CASSWGRDQPQHF.

This chain uses TRBV5-1 with TRBJ2-1, with D possibly being TRBD2 (5 bases). CDR1 SGHRS and CDR2 YFSETQ come from the germline V gene. CDR3 length: 12 amino acids. Trimming left V 1 base short and J 12 bases short, with 11 bases between. CDR3 in DNA: TGCGCCAGCAGCTTGAGTGGGAGCGGGCAGTTCTTC. It specifies CASSLSGSGQFF.

There are a few counts of this clone. The rearrangement links TRBV15 to TRBJ2-7; D unclear. Germline loops: CDR1 LNHNV, CDR2 YYDKDF (reference sequence). The CDR3 runs 13 residues. V lost 5 bases and J lost 3, with 11 bases in between. CDR3 coding DNA: TGTGCCACCAGCGGGTACGTCTACTACGAGCAGTACTTC. Protein: CATSGYVYYEQYF.